Sequencing of this T cell receptor (beta chain) was carried out in a study of Ad26.COV2.S vaccination and SARS-CoV-2 variants. Study-wide background: Of the COV1001 trial arms, the Ad26.COV2.S arm included the donor. Doses of Ad26.COV2.S were injected into muscle once or twice, 56 days apart.

Sequencing used immunoSEQ multiplex PCR; TCRdb keeps in-frame clones, though not all of them. Among approximately 350,000 clones, 87% were seen once, and the ten largest hold approximately 3.6%. Treatment given: roughly 19 received Ad26.COV2.S at low or high dose, single or two shots; five or six received placebo; per-sample allocation not given. All samples were drawn on day 63, counting from the first vaccine or placebo injection. Spike of the Wuhan-strain SARS-CoV-2 was expressed by an Ad26 vector, which formed the vaccine. Germline V gene lookup returns CDR1 SGHKS and CDR2 YYEKEE (reference sequence). The CDR3 loop spans 14 amino acids. Trimming left V 2 bases short and J 0 bases short, with 7 bases between.

The source is a person between 18 and 65 years old who received the Ad26.COV2.S COVID-19 vaccine or a placebo. V usage is TRBV5-5 and J usage is TRBJ2-3, with unresolved D. This material consisted of peripheral blood, taken in a trial of Ad26.COV2.S vaccine versus placebo. This CDR3 reads CASSFWTSTDTQYF. The CDR3 DNA sequence: TGTGCCAGCAGCTTTTGGACCAGCACAGATACGCAGTATTTT.